The table lists the clone carrying this T cell receptor beta chain with a count of one. Antigen specificity is unknown. The assay was immunoSEQ multiplex PCR, and TCRdb's table has in-frame clones only and misses some. Of 1,500,000 or so clones listed, 95% to 97% are singletons. The germline CDR1 and CDR2 sequences are SEHNR and FQNEAQ (reference sequence). V lost 1 base and J lost 6; bases outside the gene matches: 5. The CDR3 spans 16 residues. None of the donors, who were healthy HIV-negative adults, had recently had acute infections or vaccinations. CD4+ cells underwent separation, giving CD45RA+ naive and CD45RA-negative memory subsets. These data originate in a study of shared clonotypes between healthy human individuals. Study-wide points: Clonotype sharing among donors was expected to depend on sequencing depth.

This clonotype originated in a man younger than 45 in good health. Material for sequencing was naive CD4+ T cells sorted from blood. Documented subset: CD45RA+ positively selected. This chain joins TRBV7-9 and TRBJ2-3, with 12 bases that match TRBD2. The CDR3, as DNA: TGTGCCAGCAGCTTAGGACTAGCGGGAGTCGGGGATACGCAGTATTTT. This sequence encodes CASSLGLAGVGDTQYF.